A few counts support the clone carrying this T cell receptor (beta chain). The data are from a study of blood T cell repertoires in COVID-19. Study background: Acute-phase and convalescent COVID-19 samples originated in the United States, Italy and Spain. T cells, B-cell-depleted T cells, or PBMCs provided the cDNA or gDNA that served as material.

This CDR3 has 13 amino acids. V was clipped by 7 bases and J by 4 bases, with 11 bases between them. CDR1 is LNHDA, CDR2 SQIVND, per germline (reference sequence). Methods used by the authors: Amplification with reference gene primers provided the estimates of nucleated cell counts. Here immunoSEQ multiplex PCR was the method, and the copy in TCRdb shows in-frame clones only, minus some. V and J calls and clone size follow that table, whereas D and trimming were derived from the DNA. The table includes about 42,000 clones, around 87% detected once. The J gene is TRBJ1-3, the V gene TRBV19; D is unclear. Sequenced sample: peripheral blood. This receptor was obtained from a man in his fifties or sixties with active COVID-19. The CDR3, as DNA: TGTGCCAGTAATCGGCAGACAGGAAACACCATATATTTT. Translation: CASNRQTGNTIYF.